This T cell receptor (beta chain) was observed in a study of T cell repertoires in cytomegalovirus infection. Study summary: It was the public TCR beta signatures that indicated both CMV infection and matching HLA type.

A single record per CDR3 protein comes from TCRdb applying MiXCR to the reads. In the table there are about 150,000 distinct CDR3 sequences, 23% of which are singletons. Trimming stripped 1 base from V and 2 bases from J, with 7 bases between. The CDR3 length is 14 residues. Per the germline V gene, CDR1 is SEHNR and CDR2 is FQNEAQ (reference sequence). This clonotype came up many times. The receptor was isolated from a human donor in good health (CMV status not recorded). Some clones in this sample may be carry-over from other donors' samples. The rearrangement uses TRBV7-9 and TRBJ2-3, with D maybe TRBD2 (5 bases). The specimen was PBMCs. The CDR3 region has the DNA TGTGCCAGCAGCTTAGGAGCGGTCACAGATACGCAGTATTTT. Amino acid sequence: CASSLGAVTDTQYF.